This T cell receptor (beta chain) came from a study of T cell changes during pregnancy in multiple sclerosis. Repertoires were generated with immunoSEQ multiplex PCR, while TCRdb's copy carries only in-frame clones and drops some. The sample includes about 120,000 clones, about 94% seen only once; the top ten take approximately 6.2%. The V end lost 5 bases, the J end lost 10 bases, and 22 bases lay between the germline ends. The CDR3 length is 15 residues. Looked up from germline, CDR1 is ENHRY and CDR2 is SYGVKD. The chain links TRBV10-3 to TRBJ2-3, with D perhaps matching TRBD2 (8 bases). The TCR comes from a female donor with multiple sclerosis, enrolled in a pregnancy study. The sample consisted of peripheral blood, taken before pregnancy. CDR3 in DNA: TGTGCCATCAGTTCAAAGGGACTAGGGGGCCCTCCGCAGTATTTT. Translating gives CAISSKGLGGPPQYF.